The rows below give T cell receptor beta chains drawn from one sample of a study of T-cell reconstitution after alpha-beta-depleted transplantation in children. From the PCR reads, TCRdb called clonotypes with MiXCR, one entry per CDR3 protein. The data show about 980,000 distinct CDR3 sequences, roughly 29% seen once. The sample consisted of PBMCs, mostly from graft donor cells, taken 360 days after TCRalphabeta/CD19-depleted stem cell transplant. The receptors shown here come from a boy under three years old who had a stem cell transplant for SCID, so the T cells may come from the graft donor. The CDR3 runs from the conserved cysteine through the conserved F or W.

TRBV12-3/TRBV12-4	TRBJ1-2	CASSLRRGSQGYTF
TRBV15	TRBJ2-1	CATSLRGVYNEQFF
TRBV29-1	TRBJ2-3	CTTRDTGGTDTQYF
TRBV7-2	TRBJ1-2	CASSLVQGANYGYTF
TRBV7-2	TRBJ2-5	CASSTTGGQTQYF
TRBV4-1	TRBJ1-3	CASSQRGGWFGNTIYF
TRBV28	TRBJ2-2	CASSRQAGLATGELFF
TRBV5-4	TRBJ2-3	CASSSRALSPPDTQYF
TRBV5-1	TRBJ1-5	CASSLRGQPHQPQHF
TRBV9	TRBJ2-3	CASSVVATPDTQYF
TRBV4-3	TRBJ2-3	CAISQVVAGGPSDTQYF
TRBV27	TRBJ1-1	CASSLSPGASSEAFF
TRBV20-1	TRBJ1-3	CSARGLSSGNTIYF
TRBV4-2	TRBJ2-3	CASSQDPSGARRDTQYF
TRBV28	TRBJ2-4	CASSPGGVSIQYF
TRBV27	TRBJ2-3	CASSPLLAGFTDTQYF
TRBV4-3	TRBJ2-2	CASSHSGTGTGELFF
TRBV5-1	TRBJ2-1	CASSLQQGSNNEQFF
TRBV27	TRBJ1-1	CASSSDRARLNTEAFF
TRBV18	TRBJ2-1	CASSPLRRQSSYNEQFF
TRBV18	TRBJ2-4	CASSPGQGITMKNIQYF
TRBV20-1	TRBJ1-5	CSARRDRENQPQHF
TRBV12-3/TRBV12-4	TRBJ2-7	CASSLAPGLARVYEQYF
TRBV9	TRBJ2-2	CASSVMGTGELFF
TRBV20-1	TRBJ2-5	CSARGRQGILETQYF
TRBV18	TRBJ2-2	CASSRERGQNTGELFF
TRBV10-2	TRBJ2-7	CASSLERGSPYEQYF
TRBV7-2	TRBJ1-5	CASSLEGTGYNQPQHF
TRBV7-9	TRBJ1-3	CASRRTASSGNTIYF
TRBV12-3/TRBV12-4	TRBJ2-4	CASRRTGGADIQYF
TRBV6-8	TRBJ2-7	CASSLTSPHYEQYF
TRBV20-1	TRBJ2-7	CSARVGGINEQYF
TRBV20-1	TRBJ1-5	CSASTGGSQPQHF
TRBV12-3/TRBV12-4	TRBJ2-7	CASTKGLRDEQYF
TRBV25-1	TRBJ1-5	CASSESGTGFEQPQHF
TRBV12-5	TRBJ2-3	CASGLVTDTQYF
TRBV3-1	TRBJ1-1	CASSHGGANTEAFF
TRBV15	TRBJ1-1	CATSRERGLKAPEAFF
TRBV5-1	TRBJ2-1	CASSLESRYGEQFF
TRBV5-1	TRBJ2-6	CASEVPSGANVLTF
TRBV18	TRBJ2-5	CASSPVPPGQGKETQYF
TRBV12-3/TRBV12-4	TRBJ2-7	CASRTSRGNYEQYF
TRBV5-1	TRBJ2-1	CASSSTSGIYNEQFF
TRBV2	TRBJ2-3	CASPEASGGATDTQYF
TRBV5-1	TRBJ1-2	CASSGGTGDGYTF
TRBV18	TRBJ2-7	CASSPRAGGISYEQYF
TRBV5-6	TRBJ2-2	CASSRTSGGGTGELFF
TRBV6-5	TRBJ1-1	CASRPPGAEAFF
TRBV11-2	TRBJ2-7	CASSPIAGGQNEQYF
TRBV7-6	TRBJ2-1	CASSYGLAGSSSYYNEQFF
TRBV20-1	TRBJ2-1	CSAREDSGSYNEQFF
TRBV12-3/TRBV12-4	TRBJ2-7	CASSLRPGGSWEQYF